The 22 T cell receptor beta chains listed next were all sequenced from one sample in a study of cytomegalovirus exposure and HLA in healthy donors. Vbeta (60) and Jbeta (13) primers were used in the PCR. Sequenced by immunoSEQ multiplex PCR; TCRdb stores in-frame clones only, minus some. This sample has 70,000 to 90,000 clones, with roughly 77% found just once. The sequenced sample was PBMCs. The receptors shown here come from a man in his sixties in good health and CMV-seronegative.

The genes are TRBV10-1 and TRBJ2-6; TRBD1 matches 7 bases. V lost 5 bases and J lost 2; bases outside the gene matches: 9. This CDR3 is 17 amino acids long. CDR1 is WNHNN, CDR2 SYGVQD, per germline (reference sequence). CDR3 amino acids: CASSSLSDRAGANVLTF. DNA for the CDR3: TGCGCCAGCAGTTCCCTCTCTGACAGGGCTGGGGCCAACGTCCTGACTTTC.

The rearrangement uses TRBV30 and TRBJ2-3, with D uncertain. Trimming left V 4 bases short and J 0 bases short, with 17 bases between. This CDR3 contains 16 residues. Per germline, CDR1 GTSNPN and CDR2 SVGIG (reference sequence). CDR3 residues: CAWKRKVSPSTDTQYF. In DNA form, the CDR3 reads TGTGCCTGGAAGAGGAAGGTAAGCCCTAGCACAGATACGCAGTATTTT.

The V call is TRBV7-8, the J call TRBJ2-1, with a tentative D call TRBD2 (6 bases). Germline values: CDR1 SGHVS, CDR2 FQNEAQ. CDR3 length: 16 amino acids. With 3 bases removed from V and 2 bases from J, the gap between germline ends came to 14 bases. The CDR3 protein is CASSFRGGFTYNEQFF. In DNA form, the CDR3 reads TGTGCCAGCAGCTTCCGTGGGGGGTTTACCTACAATGAGCAGTTCTTC.

V and J are TRBV30 and TRBJ2-1, with D tentatively TRBD2 (6 bases). Germline-derived CDR1 and CDR2 are GTSNPN and SVGIG (reference sequence). Deletions cut 0 bases from V and 4 bases from J, with 19 bases between. The CDR3 has 17 amino acids. CDR3 sequence reads: CAWSVGGELVEYNEQFF. The CDR3 coding sequence is TGTGCCTGGAGTGTAGGCGGGGAGTTGGTGGAATACAATGAGCAGTTCTTC.

The chain has TRBV5-5 and TRBJ2-1; 7 bases match TRBD2. The CDR3 extends over 15 amino acids. The ends lost 2 bases at V and 4 bases at J; junction bases unmatched: 6. Germline V gives CDR1 SGHKS, CDR2 YYEKEE (reference sequence). The CDR3 sequence is CASSLITSEYNEQFF. DNA of the CDR3: TGTGCCAGCAGCTTAATAACTAGCGAATACAATGAGCAGTTCTTC.

The V gene is TRBV10-3, the J gene TRBJ1-4; D possibly corresponds to TRBD1 (6 bases). Trimming removed 0 bases from V and 4 bases from J, with 9 bases in between. The germline V gene has CDR1 ENHRY and CDR2 SYGVKD. The CDR3 is made up of 15 amino acids. The CDR3 bases are TGTGCCATCAGTGAGTCGGGGGCTCTTAATGAAAAACTGTTTTTT. Translated, it gives CAISESGALNEKLFF.

V is TRBV29-1 and J is TRBJ2-5, with D unclear. The CDR3 loop spans 13 amino acids. V was clipped by 3 bases and J by 2 bases, with 10 bases between them. Germline CDR1 reads SQVTM; CDR2 reads ANQGSEA. CDR3 in amino acids: CSVDGATQETQYF. The CDR3 nucleotides are TGCAGCGTTGACGGAGCGACTCAAGAGACCCAGTACTTC.

The chain links TRBV4-1 to TRBJ2-7; 9 bases are a match to TRBD2. Germline V gives CDR1 MGHRA, CDR2 YSYEKL. The CDR3 is 15 residues long. Trimming removed 4 bases from V and 0 bases from J; junction bases left unmatched: 4. CDR3 bases: TGCGCCAGCAGCCCGCGGGGGGGCTCCTCCTACGAGCAGTACTTC. Encoded protein: CASSPRGGSSYEQYF.

This chain links TRBV2 with TRBJ2-3; possibly TRBD2 for D (6 bases). The length of the CDR3 is 15 residues. V dropped 1 base and J dropped 1 base, with 9 bases sitting between them. CDR1 and CDR2 from the germline V gene are SNHLY and FYNNEI. The CDR3 loop reads CASSEGGEGTDTQYF. CDR3 in DNA: TGTGCCAGCAGTGAAGGCGGGGAGGGCACAGATACGCAGTATTTT.

This clone was seen only once. The CDR3 region has the DNA TGCGCCAGCAGCGGGAGGGGACAGGGGAGCACTGAAGCTTTCTTT. Residues: CASSGRGQGSTEAFF. This chain uses TRBV5-1 with TRBJ1-1, with 10 bases lining up with TRBD1. Germline loops: CDR1 SGHRS, CDR2 YFSETQ. The CDR3 spans 15 residues. V shed 4 bases and J 4 bases; nucleotides not matched to a gene: 7. The full variable domain, rest sourced from reference TRBV5-1 and TRBJ1-1, is KAGVTQTPRYLIKTRGQQVTLSCSPISGHRSVSWYQQTPGQGLQFLFEYFSETQRNKGNFPGRFSGRQFSNSRSEMNVSTLELGDSALYLCASSGRGQGSTEAFFGQGTRLTVV.

On this clone: Other nucleotide sequences in the sample specify the same CDR3. The chain couples TRBV30 to TRBJ1-1; a possible D gene is TRBD1 (5 bases). Germline V gives CDR1 GTSNPN, CDR2 SVGIG (reference sequence). This CDR3 spans 12 amino acids. Trimming took 5 bases from V and 0 from J, leaving 7 bases between them. The CDR3 loop reads CAWGTVNTEAFF. The DNA for the CDR3 is TGTGCCTGGGGGACTGTGAACACTGAAGCTTTCTTT.

This clone has more than one count but fewer than ten. The chain couples TRBV21-1 to TRBJ1-2; TRBD1 is the table's D call and was not checked against the DNA. TRBV21-1 is an annotated pseudogene. The CDR3 length is 14 residues. The CDR3 loop is CASTKMTGDYGYTF. DNA for the CDR3: TGTGCCAGCACCAAGATGACAGGGGACTATGGCTACACCTTC.

A word on this clone: This CDR3 fails to terminate in the conserved phenylalanine or tryptophan, so it likely reflects a read error. This sequence joins TRBV7-9 and TRBJ1-2; D gene unclear. Germline CDR1 is SEHNR and CDR2 is FQNEAQ (reference sequence). This CDR3 region has 15 residues. Deletions cut 4 bases from V and 3 bases from J, with 15 bases between. The CDR3 loop reads CASSSPLGGYYGYTL. The DNA of the CDR3 is TGTGCCAGCAGCTCCCCCCTAGGCGGTTACTATGGCTACACCCTC.

The chain recombines TRBV11-2 with TRBJ2-7, with D possibly matching TRBD1 (7 bases). The V end lost 5 bases, the J end lost 2 bases, and 22 bases lay between the germline ends. From germline, CDR1 is SGHAT and CDR2 FQNNGV. The CDR3 sequence is 17 residues long. The CDR3, as DNA: TGTGCCAGCAGCCCCCAGCGGGCTACTGACAGGGCCTACGAGCAGTACTTC. Encoded protein: CASSPQRATDRAYEQYF.

This clone was counted only a few times. The J gene is TRBJ1-6, the V gene TRBV7-9; TRBD1 agrees at 7 bases. The germline gives CDR1 SEHNR, CDR2 FQNEAQ (reference sequence). The CDR3 loop spans 12 amino acids. CDR3 region: CWTGEYNSPLHF. The CDR3, as DNA: TGTTGGACAGGAGAGTATAATTCACCCCTCCACTTT.

The V and J genes are TRBV30 and TRBJ2-1; the match to TRBD2 covers 10 bases. CDR1 and CDR2 (germline): GTSNPN, SVGIG (reference sequence). The junction had 14 bases not matched to a gene; V was cut back by 3 bases and J by 12 bases. The CDR3 has 15 amino acids. CDR3 protein: CAWSVQRGGSFGQFF. CDR3 DNA sequence: TGTGCCTGGAGCGTACAGCGGGGGGGAAGTTTCGGGCAGTTCTTC. Drawing the rest from reference TRBV30 and TRBJ2-1, the complete variable domain is SQTIHQWPATLVQPVGSPLSLECTVEGTSNPNLYWYRQAAGRGLQLLFYSVGIGQISSEVPQNLSASRPQDRQFILSSKKLLLSDSGFYLCAWSVQRGGSFGQFFGPGTRLTVL.

The chain combines TRBV5-6 with TRBJ2-5, with TRBD2 identical over 9 bases. Germline V gene sequence: CDR1 SGHDT, CDR2 YYEEEE. CDR3 length: 16 residues. V was clipped by 3 bases and J by 5 bases; unmatched bases: 11. The CDR3 DNA follows: TGTGCCAGCAGCTCCTTTAGCGGGGGAGGAGGGGAGACCCAGTACTTC. It specifies CASSSFSGGGGETQYF.

V is TRBV6-5 and J is TRBJ2-7; 9 positions agree with TRBD2. Trimming removed 4 bases from V and 2 bases from J; junction bases left unmatched: 3. CDR3 length: 14 amino acids. CDR1 and CDR2 from the germline V gene are MNHEY and SVGAGI. The CDR3 DNA is TGTGCCAGCAGTTGGCAGCGGGGGGCCTACGAGCAGTACTTC. Its protein is CASSWQRGAYEQYF.

This clone has only a few counts. The chain employs TRBV11-2 and TRBJ1-1; D not certain. The V end was cut by 3 bases, the J end by 0 bases, with 11 bases between. The CDR3 sequence is 15 residues long. In germline, CDR1 is SGHAT, CDR2 FQNNGV. Written as DNA, the CDR3 is TGTGCCAGCAGCTTCCAGGCCAGGTTGAACACTGAAGCTTTCTTT. This sequence encodes CASSFQARLNTEAFF.

This chain links TRBV4-1 with TRBJ2-4; D possibly corresponds to TRBD2 (6 bases). Germline values: CDR1 MGHRA, CDR2 YSYEKL. The CDR3 has 15 amino acids. Trimming took off 0 bases at V and 6 bases at J, with 12 bases between the two ends. Here the CDR3 reads CASSQDGTEINIQYF. The CDR3 DNA sequence: TGCGCCAGCAGCCAAGACGGGACTGAAATAAACATTCAGTACTTC.

The V gene is TRBV9, the J gene TRBJ2-1, with TRBD2 identical over 10 bases. V lost 2 bases to trimming and J lost 10 bases; unmatched junction nucleotides: 6. The germline CDR1 and CDR2 sequences are SGDLS and YYNGEE. The CDR3 totals 14 residues. Here the CDR3 reads CASSVTSGVWEQFF. CDR3 DNA: TGTGCCAGCAGCGTTACTAGCGGGGTCTGGGAGCAGTTCTTC.

The chain has TRBV4-1 and TRBJ2-1, with 16 positions matching TRBD2. CDR1 is MGHRA and CDR2 is YSYEKL in the germline V gene. This CDR3 region has 16 residues. Unmatched junction bases numbered 3, after V lost 3 bases and J lost 7 bases. CDR3 residues: CASSQGLAGGLNEQFF. The CDR3 DNA reads TGCGCCAGCAGCCAGGGACTAGCGGGGGGGCTTAATGAGCAGTTCTTC.